This TCR beta chain was documented in a study of response to subunit inactivated influenza vaccine. Study results and caveats: With each seasonal influenza vaccination, the authors suggested, few new T cells are recruited.

This clonotype was detected only a few times. Its antigen is not identified. A single record per CDR3 protein comes from TCRdb applying MiXCR to the RT-PCR reads. Here the sample spans 500,000 to 550,000 distinct CDR3 sequences, roughly 23% being singletons. Germline trimming cut 0 bases from V and 5 bases from J; bases unmatched to any gene: 9. This CDR3 comprises 18 residues. The V gene's germline CDR1 is LGHDT and CDR2 YNNKEL (reference sequence). These data were also reused for a study on T cells expressing NK-cell markers. That paper notes: Libraries used 5'RACE template switching adding universal primer site and UMIs. The authors sequenced eight donors, of whom seven were HCMV-seropositive and one was seronegative.

The V call is TRBV3-1, the J call TRBJ2-2; 10 bases are shared with TRBD2. This specimen consisted of CD4+ T cells sorted from PBMCs, obtained 12 days after vaccination. The TCR was taken from a man between 45 and 60 years old who received an inactivated influenza vaccine. DNA of the CDR3: TGTGCCAGCAGCCAAGATCAGCGGGGGGGCATGTTGACCGGGGAGCTGTTTTTT. Translated: CASSQDQRGGMLTGELFF.